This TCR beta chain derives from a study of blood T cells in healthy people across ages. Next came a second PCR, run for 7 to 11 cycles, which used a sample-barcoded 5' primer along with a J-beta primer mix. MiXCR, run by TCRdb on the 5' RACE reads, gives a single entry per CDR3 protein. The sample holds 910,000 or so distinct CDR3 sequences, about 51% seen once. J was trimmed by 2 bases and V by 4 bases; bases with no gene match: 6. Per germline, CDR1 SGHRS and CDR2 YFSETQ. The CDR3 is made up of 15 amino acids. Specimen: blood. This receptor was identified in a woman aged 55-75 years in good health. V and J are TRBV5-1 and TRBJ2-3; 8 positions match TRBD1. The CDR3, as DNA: TGCGCCAGCAGCCGGGACAGGCCCCACACAGATACGCAGTATTTT. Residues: CASSRDRPHTDTQYF.